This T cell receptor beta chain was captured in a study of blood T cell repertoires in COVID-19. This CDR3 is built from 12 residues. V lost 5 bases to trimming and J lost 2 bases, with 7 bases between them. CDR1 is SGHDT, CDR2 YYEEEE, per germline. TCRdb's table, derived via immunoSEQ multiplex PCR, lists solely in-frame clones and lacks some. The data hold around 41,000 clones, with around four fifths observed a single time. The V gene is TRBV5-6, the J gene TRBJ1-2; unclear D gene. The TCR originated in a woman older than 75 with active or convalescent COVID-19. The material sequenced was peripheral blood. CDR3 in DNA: TGTGCCAGCAGGGGAGGAAACTATGGCTACACCTTC. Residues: CASRGGNYGYTF. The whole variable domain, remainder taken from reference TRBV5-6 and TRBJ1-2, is DAGVTQSPTHLIKTRGQQVTLRCSPKSGHDTVSWYQQALGQGPQFIFQYYEEEERQRGNFPDRFSGHQFPNYSSELNVNALLLGDSALYLCASRGGNYGYTFGSGTRLTVV.